Below are 19 T cell receptor beta chains sequenced from a single sample in a study of CD8+ T cells in alopecia areata. The treatment is: oral pan-JAK inhibitor, 5-10 mg twice daily. Reverse transcription of extracted RNA yielded cDNA, which provided the sequencing template. Measured with immunoSEQ multiplex PCR; TCRdb has only the in-frame clones, and not every one. Among about 200,000 clones listed, roughly 60% were seen once. The specimen comprised CD4+ T cells sorted from blood, sampled at week 24, from a patient treated with tofacitinib. Every receptor here comes from a human donor with alopecia areata.

V usage is TRBV29-1 and J usage is TRBJ1-2, with 7 bases fitting TRBD1. Germline V lookup: CDR1 SQVTM, CDR2 ANQGSEA. The CDR3 has 11 amino acids. V was pared by 4 bases and J by 8 bases, with 4 bases of the junction left unmatched. CDR3 DNA: TGCAGCGTTGTAGGGGGACAGGGCTACACCTTC. Its protein is CSVVGGQGYTF. The variable domain in full, completed from reference TRBV29-1 and TRBJ1-2, reads SAVISQKPSRDICQRGTSLTIQCQVDSQVTMMFWYRQQPGQSLTLIATANQGSEATYESGFVIDKFPISRPNLTFSTLTVSNMSPEDSSIYLCSVVGGQGYTFGSGTRLTVV.

The sample holds many counts of this clone. Germline is not matched at one junction end, which may reflect a read error. This sequence joins TRBV6-1 and TRBJ1-2; no clear D gene. Germline CDR1 and CDR2: MNHNS and SASEGT. The CDR3 has 12 amino acids. The CDR3 region is CASSDGLYVYTF. The CDR3 DNA reads as TGTGCCAGCAGTGATGGGTTATATGTCTACACCTTC.

This clone showed up just a few times. J is TRBJ2-2 and V is TRBV6-5, with D uncertain. The CDR3 totals 13 residues. Germline V gene data show CDR1 as MNHEY and CDR2 as SVGAGI. V lost 7 bases and J lost 3, with 9 bases in between. DNA for the CDR3: TGTGCCAGCATTGAGGTGTACACCGGGGAGCTGTTTTTT. This translates into CASIEVYTGELFF.

This clone has a handful of counts. The rearrangement joins TRBV18 to TRBJ2-1; D unresolved. This CDR3 spans 12 amino acids. V lost 6 bases and J 7 bases, leaving 10 bases between the germline ends. Germline CDR1 reads KGHSH; CDR2 reads LQKENI. The CDR3 spells CASSHSRNEQFF. In nucleotides, the CDR3 is TGTGCCAGCTCTCACAGTAGGAATGAGCAGTTCTTC.

This clone has more than one count but fewer than ten. The chain couples TRBV19 to TRBJ1-6, with D unresolved. CDR1 is LNHDA, CDR2 SQIVND, per germline (reference sequence). The CDR3 sequence is 13 residues long. The V and J ends lost 4 bases and 8 bases respectively, with 9 bases between them. CDR3 sequence (DNA): TGTGCCAGTAGTACCCACCTTGATTCACCCCTCCACTTT. Its translation is CASSTHLDSPLHF.

J is TRBJ1-3 and V is TRBV2; TRBD1 is a possible D gene (5 bases). CDR3 length: 13 residues. Trimming removed 2 bases at V and 6 bases at J, with 8 bases between. CDR1 SNHLY and CDR2 FYNNEI come from the germline V gene. The CDR3 bases are TGTGCCAGCAGTGAACAGGGATTAAACACCATATATTTT. Translated, it gives CASSEQGLNTIYF.

The chain couples TRBV30 to TRBJ1-5; D possibly corresponds to TRBD1 (6 bases). In germline, CDR1 is GTSNPN, CDR2 SVGIG (reference sequence). The CDR3 consists of 14 residues. V lost 3 bases, J lost 5 bases, and 14 bases lay in between. DNA of the CDR3: TGTGCCTGGAGCAGGGGAAAAGGGGATCAGCCCCAGCATTTT. This translates into CAWSRGKGDQPQHF.

V and J are TRBV2 and TRBJ2-5; D is ambiguous. Trimming cost V 3 bases and J 5 bases, with 7 bases left between them. The V gene's germline CDR1 is SNHLY and CDR2 FYNNEI. CDR3 length equals 12 residues. In nucleotides, the CDR3 is TGTGCCAGCAGTGAGAGAGCCGAGACCCAGTACTTC. The encoded protein is CASSERAETQYF.

CDR3 residues: CASSYAGSNQPQHF. CDR3 coding DNA: TGTGCCAGCAGTTACGCAGGGTCTAATCAGCCCCAGCATTTT. This chain joins TRBV6-5 and TRBJ1-5; the D gene is possibly TRBD1 (5 bases). Germline CDR1 reads MNHEY; CDR2 reads SVGAGI. This CDR3 region has 14 residues. V lost 2 bases and J lost 4, with 9 bases in between.

The chain recombines TRBV5-1 with TRBJ2-1; 8 nucleotides match TRBD2. Losses at the gene ends were 4 bases for V and 7 bases for J; bases not matched to a gene: 10. CDR3 length equals 15 residues. Per germline, CDR1 SGHRS and CDR2 YFSETQ. CDR3 loop: CASSPLGAGGNEQFF. The CDR3 nucleotides are TGCGCCAGCAGCCCACTAGGTGCGGGGGGTAATGAGCAGTTCTTC.

This sequence joins TRBV19 and TRBJ2-2, with 9 bases matching TRBD2. Trimming removed 3 bases from V and 4 bases from J; junction bases left unmatched: 3. Germline values: CDR1 LNHDA, CDR2 SQIVND (reference sequence). The CDR3 is made up of 15 amino acids. The CDR3 DNA is TGTGCCAGTAGTATGGAACTAGCGGGCACCGGGGAGCTGTTTTTT. Translating gives CASSMELAGTGELFF.

The rearrangement uses TRBV6-6 and TRBJ1-5; 7 bases agree with TRBD1. Trimming at V came to 6 bases and at J to 1 base, leaving 6 bases not matched to a gene. This CDR3 is 15 amino acids long. Looked up from germline, CDR1 is MNHNY and CDR2 is SVGAGI (reference sequence). The CDR3 protein is CASRLTGTSNQPQHF. The CDR3 coding sequence is TGTGCCAGCAGGTTGACAGGGACGAGCAATCAGCCCCAGCATTTT.

For this clone: The same CDR3 also results from other DNA sequences found in this sample. The genes are TRBV2 and TRBJ1-4, with D tentatively TRBD1 (5 bases). The CDR3 extends over 14 amino acids. The germline CDR1 and CDR2 sequences are SNHLY and FYNNEI. Between the trimmed V and J ends, which lost 2 bases and 2 bases, there was a span of 6 bases. This CDR3 is CASSEQGTNEKLFF. In DNA form, the CDR3 reads TGTGCCAGCAGTGAACAGGGCACTAATGAAAAACTGTTTTTT.

The V and J genes are TRBV5-6 and TRBJ2-6; the D is unclear. Germline CDR1 reads SGHDT; CDR2 reads YYEEEE. V dropped 3 bases and J dropped 0 bases, with 10 bases sitting between them. The CDR3 length is 16 residues. The CDR3 nucleotides read TGTGCCAGCAGCTACGGACGGATCTCTGGGGCCAACGTCCTGACTTTC. Protein: CASSYGRISGANVLTF.

A few counts support this clone. The gene calls are TRBV6-5 and TRBJ2-2, with D maybe TRBD1 (7 bases). CDR1 is MNHEY, CDR2 SVGAGI, per germline. This CDR3 has 16 amino acids. V was pared by 4 bases and J by 5 bases, with 17 bases between. CDR3 nucleotides: TGTGCCAGCAGTTGGGAGGCTACAGGGGTAACCGGGGAGCTGTTTTTT. Encoded protein: CASSWEATGVTGELFF.

As regards this clone: The same CDR3 can be traced to other DNA sequences in this sample. J is TRBJ2-6 and V is TRBV6-5; D not certain. The V gene lost 2 bases and the J gene lost 1 base, with 6 bases spanning the gap. Germline assignment: CDR1 MNHEY and CDR2 SVGAGI. CDR3 size: 15 residues. CDR3 region: CASSYGGSGANVLTF. The CDR3 DNA reads as TGTGCCAGCAGTTACGGCGGATCTGGGGCCAACGTCCTGACTTTC.

Only one count was recorded for this clone. The chain has TRBV29-1 and TRBJ2-3; the match to TRBD1 covers 7 bases. The CDR3 runs 12 residues. CDR1 is SQVTM, CDR2 ANQGSEA, per germline. Losses at the gene ends were 7 bases for V and 1 base for J; bases not matched to a gene: 2. The CDR3, as DNA: TGCAGCGGAGGACAGGGCACAGATACGCAGTATTTT. Translation gives CSGGQGTDTQYF.

This clone was seen a handful of times. J is TRBJ2-4 and V is TRBV5-6, with D possibly matching TRBD1 (5 bases). Trimming shortened V by 1 base and J by 6 bases, and 11 bases separated the two germline ends. This CDR3 region has 14 residues. CDR1 and CDR2 (germline): SGHDT, YYEEEE. The CDR3 sequence: CASSLRGRGNIQYF. The CDR3 DNA follows: TGTGCCAGCAGCTTGAGGGGTCGCGGAAACATTCAGTACTTC.

The V and J genes are TRBV28 and TRBJ1-2, with 7 bases fitting TRBD1. The CDR3 contains 12 residues. CDR1 and CDR2 (germline): MDHEN, SYDVKM. The V segment lost 8 bases and the J segment 3 bases; nucleotides outside the gene matches: 3. CDR3: CASRQGDYGYTF. The DNA of the CDR3 is TGTGCCAGCCGTCAGGGGGACTATGGCTACACCTTC.